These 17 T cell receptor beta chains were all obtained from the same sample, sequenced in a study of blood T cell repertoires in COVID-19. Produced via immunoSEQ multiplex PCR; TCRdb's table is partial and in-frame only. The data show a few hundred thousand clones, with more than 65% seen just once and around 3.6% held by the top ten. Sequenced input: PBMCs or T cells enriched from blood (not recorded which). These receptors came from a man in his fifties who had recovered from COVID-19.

The CDR3 bases are TGTGCTAGTGGTTTGGGCAGGGGGCTCGAGCAGTACTTC. It is translated as CASGLGRGLEQYF. The chain links TRBV12-5 to TRBJ2-7; 8 bases fit TRBD1. Germline CDR1 and CDR2: LGHNT and FRNRAP. The CDR3 has 13 amino acids. J lost 6 bases, V lost 1 base, and 2 bases had no gene match.

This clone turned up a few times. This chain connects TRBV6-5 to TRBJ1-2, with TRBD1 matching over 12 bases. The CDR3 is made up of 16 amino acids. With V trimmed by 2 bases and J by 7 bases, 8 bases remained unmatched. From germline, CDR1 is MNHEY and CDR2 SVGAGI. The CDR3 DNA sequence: TGTGCCAGCAGTTACCGGGGGGGACAGGGGGCCTCTGGCTACACCTTC. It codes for CASSYRGGQGASGYTF.

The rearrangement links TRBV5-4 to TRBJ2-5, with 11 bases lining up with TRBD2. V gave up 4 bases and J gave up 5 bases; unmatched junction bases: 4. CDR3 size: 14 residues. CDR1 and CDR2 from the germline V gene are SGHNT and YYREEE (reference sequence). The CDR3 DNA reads TGTGCCAGCAGCCCGACTAGCGGGAAGGAGACCCAGTACTTC. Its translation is CASSPTSGKETQYF.

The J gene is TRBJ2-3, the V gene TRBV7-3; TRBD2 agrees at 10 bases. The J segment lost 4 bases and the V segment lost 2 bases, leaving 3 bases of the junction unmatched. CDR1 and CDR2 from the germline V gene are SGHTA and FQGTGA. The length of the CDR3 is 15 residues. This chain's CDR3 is CASSLGLAAPDTQYF. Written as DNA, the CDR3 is TGTGCCAGCAGCTTAGGACTAGCGGCGCCAGATACGCAGTATTTT.

CDR3 in amino acids: CASSPVEDQPQHF. The CDR3 DNA is TGTGCCAGCAGTCCCGTCGAGGATCAGCCCCAGCATTTT. The V call is TRBV28, the J call TRBJ1-5; D is undetermined. Looked up from germline, CDR1 is MDHEN and CDR2 is SYDVKM. This CDR3 is 13 amino acids long. Trimming pared 5 bases from V and 5 bases from J, leaving 10 bases between.

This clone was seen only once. CDR3 loop: CARGGSSYNEQFF. As DNA, the CDR3 is TGTGCCAGGGGTGGGAGCTCCTACAATGAGCAGTTCTTC. The chain joins TRBV2 to TRBJ2-1, with D perhaps TRBD2 (5 bases). CDR3 size: 13 residues. Between the trimmed V and J ends, which lost 9 bases and 0 bases, there was a span of 9 bases. CDR1 is SNHLY, CDR2 FYNNEI, per germline.

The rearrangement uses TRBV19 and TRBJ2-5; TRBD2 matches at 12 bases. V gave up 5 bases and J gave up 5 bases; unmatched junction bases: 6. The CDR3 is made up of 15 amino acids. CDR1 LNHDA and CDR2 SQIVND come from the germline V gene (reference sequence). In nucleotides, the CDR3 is TGTGCCAGTAGTTCCCGACTAGCGGGAGTGGAGACCCAGTACTTC. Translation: CASSSRLAGVETQYF. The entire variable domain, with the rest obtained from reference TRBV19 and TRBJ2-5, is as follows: DGGITQSPKYLFRKEGQNVTLSCEQNLNHDAMYWYRQDPGQGLRLIYYSQIVNDFQKGDIAEGYSVSREKKESFPLTVTSAQKNPTAFYLCASSSRLAGVETQYFGPGTRLLVL.

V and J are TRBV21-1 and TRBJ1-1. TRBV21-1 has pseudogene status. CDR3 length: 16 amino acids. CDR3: CASSRPRGGSGTEAFF. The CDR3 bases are TGTGCCAGCAGCCGTCCCCGGGGGGGATCGGGAACTGAAGCTTTCTTT.

CDR3 protein: CASSQVSSRVGSPLHF. CDR3 DNA sequence: TGTGCCAGCAGCCAAGTCTCCAGCAGGGTTGGTTCACCCCTCCACTTT. The J gene is TRBJ1-6, the V gene TRBV3-1 (or the pseudogene TRBV3-2); possibly TRBD1 for D (5 bases). Germline loops: CDR1 LGHDT, CDR2 YNNKEL (reference sequence). V lost 1 base to trimming and J lost 9 bases, with 16 bases between them. The CDR3 is 16 amino acids.

DNA of the CDR3: TGTGCCAGCGCAGGGGGCTCTAGCACAGATACGCAGTATTTT. The encoded protein is CASAGGSSTDTQYF. The gene calls are TRBV28 and TRBJ2-3; TRBD1 matches 8 bases. From germline, CDR1 is MDHEN and CDR2 SYDVKM. This CDR3 is built from 14 residues. V lost 8 bases and J lost 0; bases outside the gene matches: 4.

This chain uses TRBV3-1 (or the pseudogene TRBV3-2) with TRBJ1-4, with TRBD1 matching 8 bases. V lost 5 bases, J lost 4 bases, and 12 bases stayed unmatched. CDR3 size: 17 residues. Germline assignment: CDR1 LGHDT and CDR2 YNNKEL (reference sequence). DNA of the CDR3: TGTGCCAGCAGCTCCTCGGACAGGGCCGGAATTAATGAAAAACTGTTTTTT. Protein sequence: CASSSSDRAGINEKLFF.

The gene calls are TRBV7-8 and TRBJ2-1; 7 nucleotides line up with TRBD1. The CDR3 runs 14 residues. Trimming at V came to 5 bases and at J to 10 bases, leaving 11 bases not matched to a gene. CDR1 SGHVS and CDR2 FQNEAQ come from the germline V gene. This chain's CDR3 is CASSVTGKELEQFF. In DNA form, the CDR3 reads TGTGCCAGCAGCGTGACAGGGAAGGAGTTGGAGCAGTTCTTC.

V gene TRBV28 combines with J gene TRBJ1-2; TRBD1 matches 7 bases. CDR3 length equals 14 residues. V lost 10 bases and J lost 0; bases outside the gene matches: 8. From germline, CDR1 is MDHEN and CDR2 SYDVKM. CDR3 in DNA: TGTGCCACCCCAAGACAGGGACCTAACTATGGCTACACCTTC. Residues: CATPRQGPNYGYTF.

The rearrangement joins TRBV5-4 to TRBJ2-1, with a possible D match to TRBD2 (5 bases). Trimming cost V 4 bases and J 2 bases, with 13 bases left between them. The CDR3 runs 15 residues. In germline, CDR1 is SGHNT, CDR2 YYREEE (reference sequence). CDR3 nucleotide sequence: TGTGCCAGCAGCCCAGGAGGAGTAACCTACAATGAGCAGTTCTTC. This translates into CASSPGGVTYNEQFF. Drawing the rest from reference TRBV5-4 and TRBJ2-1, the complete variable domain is ETGVTQSPTHLIKTRGQQVTLRCSSQSGHNTVSWYQQALGQGPQFIFQYYREEENGRGNFPPRFSGLQFPNYSSELNVNALELDDSALYLCASSPGGVTYNEQFFGPGTRLTVL.

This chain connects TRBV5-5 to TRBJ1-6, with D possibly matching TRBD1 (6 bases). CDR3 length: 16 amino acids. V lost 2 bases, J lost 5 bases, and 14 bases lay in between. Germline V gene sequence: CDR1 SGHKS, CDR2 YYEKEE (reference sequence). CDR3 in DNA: TGTGCCAGCAGCTTTCACCACCCAGGGGATAATTCACCCCTCCACTTT. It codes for CASSFHHPGDNSPLHF. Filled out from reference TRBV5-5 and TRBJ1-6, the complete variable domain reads DAGVTQSPTHLIKTRGQQVTLRCSPISGHKSVSWYQQVLGQGPQFIFQYYEKEERGRGNFPDRFSARQFPNYSSELNVNALLLGDSALYLCASSFHHPGDNSPLHFGNGTRLTVT.

This CDR3 reads CASSATTVGSYNEQFF. The CDR3 DNA reads TGTGCCAGCAGTGCTACGACAGTGGGGTCCTACAATGAGCAGTTCTTC. V usage is TRBV6-1 and J usage is TRBJ2-1, with D possibly being TRBD1 (5 bases). Trimming took off 4 bases at V and 1 base at J, with 14 bases between the two ends. This CDR3 has 16 residues. Germline values: CDR1 MNHNS, CDR2 SASEGT.

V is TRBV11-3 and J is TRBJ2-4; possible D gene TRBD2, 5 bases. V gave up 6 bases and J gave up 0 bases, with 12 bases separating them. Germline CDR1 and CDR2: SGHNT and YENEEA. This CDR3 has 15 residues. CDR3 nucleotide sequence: TGTGCCAGCAGGGCGAGGGCGGGAGCCAAAAACATTCAGTACTTC. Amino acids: CASRARAGAKNIQYF. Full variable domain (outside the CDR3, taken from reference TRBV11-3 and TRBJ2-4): EAGVVQSPRYKIIEKKQPVAFWCNPISGHNTLYWYLQNLGQGPELLIRYENEEAVDDSQLPKDRFSAERLKGVDSTLKIQPAELGDSAVYLCASRARAGAKNIQYFGAGTRLSVL.